What follows are 23 T cell receptor beta chains derived from one specimen sequenced in a study of T cell repertoires in aging, cancer and after chemotherapy. TCR beta rearrangements were amplified from peripheral blood genomic DNA. A mixed TRB-A/B primer pool amplified rearranged TRB by multiplex touch-down PCR. One entry per CDR3 protein results from TCRdb running MiXCR on the multiplex PCR reads. In the table there are around 2,500 distinct CDR3 sequences, roughly 49% of which are singletons. The specimen was blood. The origin of the receptors is a human donor with a blood cancer.

For this clonotype: A much larger clone lies one base from this, so it may be a read error. This chain links TRBV6-5 with TRBJ1-2; TRBD1 aligns across 7 bases. The V gene's germline CDR1 is MNHEY and CDR2 SVGAGI. The CDR3 length is 16 residues. This chain's CDR3 is CARSFTWTGSNYGYTF. The CDR3 coding sequence is TGTGCCAGAAGTTTTACCTGGACAGGCTCTAACTATGGCTACACCTTC.

This clonotype is categorized as large. The V call is TRBV6-5, the J call TRBJ2-1, with D unresolved. In germline, CDR1 is MNHEY, CDR2 SVGAGI. The CDR3 consists of 15 residues. V was pared by 0 bases and J by 7 bases, with 13 bases between. The CDR3 here is CASSYSKVSWNEQFF. CDR3 nucleotide sequence: TGTGCCAGCAGTTACTCGAAGGTTAGTTGGAATGAGCAGTTCTTC.

The CDR3 coding sequence is TGTGCCAGCAGCTTGGACTTGGTTGAGCAGTTCTTC. Its translation is CASSLDLVEQFF. The chain links TRBV5-5 to TRBJ2-1; D gene ambiguous. The CDR3 has 12 amino acids. From germline, CDR1 is SGHKS and CDR2 YYEKEE (reference sequence). Trimming removed 0 bases at V and 9 bases at J, with 7 bases between. The full variable domain, in which reference TRBV5-5 and TRBJ2-1 provide the parts outside the CDR3, is DAGVTQSPTHLIKTRGQQVTLRCSPISGHKSVSWYQQVLGQGPQFIFQYYEKEERGRGNFPDRFSARQFPNYSSELNVNALLLGDSALYLCASSLDLVEQFFGPGTRLTVL.

This clonotype was picked up a small number of times. J is TRBJ2-7 and V is TRBV5-4; D is possibly TRBD2 (6 bases). The CDR3 covers 15 residues. CDR1 is SGHNT and CDR2 is YYREEE in the germline V gene (reference sequence). Trimming took off 3 bases at V and 0 bases at J, with 13 bases between the two ends. CDR3 residues: CASSSGTLSSYEQYF. The CDR3 nucleotides are TGTGCCAGCAGCTCCGGGACTTTGAGCTCCTACGAGCAGTACTTC.

This chain joins TRBV12-3 or TRBV12-4 and TRBJ2-3, with 13 bases aligning to TRBD2. The ends lost 8 bases at V and 5 bases at J; junction bases unmatched: 10. The CDR3 has 16 residues. CDR3 protein: CASSKRRLAGGDTQYF. CDR3 in DNA: TGTGCCAGCTCTAAGAGGCGACTAGCGGGAGGAGATACGCAGTATTTT.

This clonotype was found a few times. This chain links TRBV6-5 with TRBJ1-3; D gene uncertain. The CDR3 totals 13 residues. With 6 bases removed from V and 9 bases from J, the gap between germline ends came to 15 bases. Per the germline V gene, CDR1 is MNHEY and CDR2 is SVGAGI. CDR3 protein: CASSPALGGTIYF. The CDR3 DNA sequence: TGTGCCAGCAGCCCCGCTCTTGGCGGCACCATATATTTT.

The sample holds one count of this clonotype. The chain links TRBV6-5 to TRBJ1-1; possibly TRBD1 for D (5 bases). Germline loops: CDR1 MNHEY, CDR2 SVGAGI. There are 13 residues in the CDR3. The ends were cut back, 2 bases at V and 1 base at J, with 5 bases in the middle. CDR3 nucleotide sequence: TGTGCCAGCAGTTACGGACAGAACACTGAAGCTTTCTTT. Protein product: CASSYGQNTEAFF.

This clonotype was found a few times. The J gene is TRBJ2-5, the V gene TRBV6-5, with 9 bases identical to TRBD2. This CDR3 is built from 15 residues. J was trimmed by 6 bases and V by 5 bases; bases with no gene match: 10. Per germline, CDR1 MNHEY and CDR2 SVGAGI. The CDR3: CASSPVAGGFQTQYF. CDR3 sequence (DNA): TGTGCCAGCAGTCCAGTGGCGGGGGGGTTTCAGACCCAGTACTTC.

This clonotype came up a few times. The CDR3 coding sequence is TGTGCCAGCAGCTTAGACGGGAGGGATTACTTC. This gives the protein CASSLDGRDYF. This chain uses TRBV7-9 with TRBJ2-5; 8 bases map to TRBD2. The germline gives CDR1 SEHNR, CDR2 FQNEAQ (reference sequence). The CDR3 contains 11 residues. J was trimmed by 14 bases and V by 1 base; bases with no gene match: 3. Based on the CDR3 plus reference TRBV7-9 and TRBJ2-5, the full variable domain is DTGVSQNPRHKITKRGQNVTFRCDPISEHNRLYWYRQTLGQGPEFLTYFQNEAQLEKSRLLSDRFSAERPKGSFSTLEIQRTEQGDSAMYLCASSLDGRDYFGPGTRLLVL.

This rearrangement joins TRBV6-5 to TRBJ1-5; D ambiguous. Germline V lookup: CDR1 MNHEY, CDR2 SVGAGI. CDR3 length: 16 residues. The germline V and J ends were trimmed by 2 bases and 2 bases, with 13 bases remaining between them. This CDR3 is CASSYDAGWGNQPQHF. The CDR3 DNA reads TGTGCCAGCAGTTACGATGCAGGATGGGGCAATCAGCCCCAGCATTTT.

By sample share, this clonotype is medium-sized. The chain carries TRBV5-6 and TRBJ2-3; D unclear. The V and J ends lost 0 bases and 4 bases respectively, with 9 bases between them. The CDR3 spans 14 residues. From germline, CDR1 is SGHDT and CDR2 YYEEEE. In nucleotides, the CDR3 is TGTGCCAGCAGCTTGGTTAGCCGGGCAGATACGCAGTATTTT. As protein: CASSLVSRADTQYF.

This clonotype is labeled as large. The chain recombines TRBV6-5 with TRBJ2-7; TRBD1 might be the D (5 bases). V dropped 8 bases and J dropped 6 bases, with 17 bases sitting between them. The germline gives CDR1 MNHEY, CDR2 SVGAGI. CDR3 length: 13 amino acids. Written as DNA, the CDR3 is TGTGCCAGCCGTCCTCTTCAGGGATCCGAGCAGTACTTC. It is translated as CASRPLQGSEQYF.

The table lists this clonotype with a count of one. The J gene is TRBJ2-7, the V gene TRBV6-5; maybe TRBD2 (6 bases). The CDR3 is 13 residues long. Germline V gene sequence: CDR1 MNHEY, CDR2 SVGAGI. Deletions cut 5 bases from V and 3 bases from J, with 11 bases between. Written as DNA, the CDR3 is TGTGCCAGCAGTCCGACGGGGGTCTACGAGCAGTACTTC. It encodes CASSPTGVYEQYF.

The chain has TRBV19 and TRBJ2-1, with TRBD2 identical over 9 bases. CDR3 length: 14 amino acids. V was clipped by 3 bases and J by 9 bases; unmatched bases: 6. The V gene's germline CDR1 is LNHDA and CDR2 SQIVND (reference sequence). Written as DNA, the CDR3 is TGTGCCAGTAGTATCGCGGGACTAGCTGGTGAGCAGTTCTTC. Translated, it gives CASSIAGLAGEQFF.

The chain combines TRBV6-2 or TRBV6-3 with TRBJ2-7, with 10 bases that match TRBD1. This CDR3 spans 14 amino acids. The V gene end was trimmed by 5 bases and the J gene end by 6 bases; junction bases not matched to a gene: 7. CDR1 is MNHEY, CDR2 SVGEGT, per germline. The chain's CDR3 is CASSIGQGVSEQYF. Written as DNA, the CDR3 is TGTGCCAGCAGTATTGGACAGGGGGTCTCCGAGCAGTACTTC.

Details on this clonotype: A read error may explain this, as a much larger clone is one base away. V and J are TRBV30 and TRBJ2-7; 8 nucleotides match TRBD2. This CDR3 comprises 13 residues. The germline V gene has CDR1 GTSNPN and CDR2 SVGIG (reference sequence). The CDR3 reads CAWSSGGSYKQYF. CDR3 coding DNA: TGTGCCTGGAGTAGCGGGGGTTCCTACAAGCAGTACTTC.

The CDR3 loop is CASSQPPGEPGETQYF. The CDR3 DNA reads as TGTGCCAGCAGCCAACCCCCGGGGGAGCCAGGGGAGACCCAGTACTTC. The gene calls are TRBV7-6 and TRBJ2-5; D is perhaps TRBD2 (6 bases). V shed 5 bases and J shed 5 bases, with 21 bases lying between them. CDR1 and CDR2 from the germline V gene are SGHVS and FNYEAQ. CDR3 length: 16 residues.

By share of the sample, this clonotype is large (0.1 to 1%). The V and J genes are TRBV30 and TRBJ2-3, with no clear D. Germline lookup yields CDR1 GTSNPN and CDR2 SVGIG (reference sequence). The V end was cut by 0 bases, the J end by 2 bases, with 12 bases between. The CDR3 has 15 amino acids. The CDR3 nucleotides are TGTGCCTGGAGTGTAAGACGTGGGTACACAGATACGCAGTATTTT. Encoded protein: CAWSVRRGYTDTQYF.

This chain joins TRBV20-1 and TRBJ2-7, with 8 bases matching TRBD2. J lost 3 bases, V lost 4 bases, and 5 bases had no gene match. Germline lookup yields CDR1 DFQATT and CDR2 SNEGSKA (reference sequence). The CDR3 extends over 13 amino acids. The CDR3 coding sequence is TGCAGTGCTACTCGGGAGGGGCTCTACGAGCAGTACTTC. Amino acids: CSATREGLYEQYF.

This chain uses TRBV5-4 with TRBJ2-1; 7 nucleotides align to TRBD1. Germline CDR1 reads SGHNT; CDR2 reads YYREEE (reference sequence). The V gene end was trimmed by 0 bases and the J gene end by 5 bases; junction bases not matched to a gene: 2. CDR3 length equals 14 residues. In DNA, the CDR3 is TGTGCCAGCAGCTTGGAAGACAGGGACAATGAGCAGTTCTTC. Residues: CASSLEDRDNEQFF. The entire variable domain, with the rest obtained from reference TRBV5-4 and TRBJ2-1, is as follows: ETGVTQSPTHLIKTRGQQVTLRCSSQSGHNTVSWYQQALGQGPQFIFQYYREEENGRGNFPPRFSGLQFPNYSSELNVNALELDDSALYLCASSLEDRDNEQFFGPGTRLTVL.

The CDR3 is CASSLAGFGTSGGYEQYF. The CDR3 nucleotides are TGTGCCAGCAGCTTAGCGGGGTTCGGGACTAGCGGAGGCTACGAGCAGTACTTC. The V call is TRBV6-5, the J call TRBJ2-7, with 11 positions matching TRBD2. J lost 3 bases, V lost 6 bases, and 16 bases had no gene match. This CDR3 is 18 amino acids long. Germline lookup yields CDR1 MNHEY and CDR2 SVGAGI.

The chain is built from TRBV12-3 or TRBV12-4 and TRBJ2-1, with 7 bases lining up with TRBD2. Unmatched junction bases numbered 10, after V lost 3 bases and J lost 8 bases. This CDR3 region has 15 residues. The CDR3 DNA reads as TGTGCCAGCAGTTTCGGGGCGGGAGCTAGCTATGAGCAGTTCTTC. Protein: CASSFGAGASYEQFF.

This sequence joins TRBV5-4 and TRBJ2-1; D gene ambiguous. Germline lookup yields CDR1 SGHNT and CDR2 YYREEE (reference sequence). The CDR3 length is 11 residues. Trimming took off 9 bases at V and 8 bases at J, with 12 bases between the two ends. The CDR3 nucleotides are TGTGCCACCCTGACCGGGCATGAGCAGTTCTTC. This gives the protein CATLTGHEQFF.